The rows below give T cell receptor beta chains drawn from one sample of a study of a mutant IDH1 vaccine in newly diagnosed glioma. The method was immunoSEQ multiplex PCR; TCRdb's version includes in-frame clones alone and lacks a portion of them. The sample has about 15,000 clones; 75% to 90% are singletons. Sequenced here: PBMCs, sampled from a glioma patient treated with radiotherapy, temozolomide or both. Source of these receptors: a woman between 40 and 55 years old with glioma. Some clones in this sample may be carry-over from other donors' samples. Both conserved end residues are part of each CDR3. The order of the fields is J gene, D gene, V gene, clone size, CDR3 protein, CDR3 DNA. The D gene is left open where the match is weak. Rows may omit the clone size; those that give it use once, few, many or a size class.

>TRBJ2-2|-|TRBV19|few
CASASRGGADTGELFF
TGTGCCAGTGCCAGCCGCGGGGGCGCGGACACCGGGGAGCTGTTTTTT
>TRBJ1-2|TRBD1|TRBV28|-
CASTIQGRTGGAAGYTF
TGTGCCAGCACCATCCAGGGGCGGACAGGAGGGGCTGCGGGCTACACCTTC
>TRBJ1-3|-|TRBV7-9|-
CASSSGRISGNTIYF
TGTGCCAGCAGCTCTGGGCGGATCTCTGGAAACACCATATATTTT
>TRBJ2-7|-|TRBV19|-
CASSIRVNTYEQYF
TGTGCCAGTAGTATCCGGGTGAACACCTACGAGCAGTACTTC
>TRBJ2-4|-|TRBV19|-
CASSIAGGIGNIQYF
TGTGCCAGTAGTATAGCTGGGGGTATTGGAAACATTCAGTACTTC
>TRBJ2-1|-|TRBV19|-
CANSPPRNEQFF
TGTGCCAATAGCCCCCCTCGCAATGAGCAGTTCTTC
>TRBJ1-5|-|TRBV2|-
CASSEFPQPQHF
TGTGCCAGCAGTGAGTTTCCTCAGCCCCAGCATTTT
>TRBJ2-7|-|TRBV18|few
CASSPSPGSSYEQYF
TGTGCCAGCTCACCATCCCCCGGAAGCTCCTACGAGCAGTACTTC
>TRBJ2-7|TRBD2|TRBV5-6|-
CASSRLAGGPDEQYF
TGTGCCAGCTCGAGACTAGCGGGGGGACCTGACGAGCAGTACTTC
>TRBJ1-1|-|TRBV19|-
CASSRGKFTEAFF
TGTGCCAGTAGTAGGGGGAAGTTCACTGAAGCTTTCTTT
>TRBJ2-3|-|TRBV10-3|-
CAISESVWDAGADTQYF
TGTGCCATCAGTGAGTCTGTGTGGGATGCGGGCGCAGATACGCAGTATTTT
>TRBJ1-5|-|TRBV19|-
CASSMTAYSNQPQHF
TGTGCCAGTAGTATGACGGCATATAGCAATCAGCCCCAGCATTTT
>TRBJ1-5|-|TRBV19|-
CASSILTTQSNQPQHF
TGTGCCAGTAGTATCCTCACTACTCAGTCCAATCAGCCCCAGCATTTT
>TRBJ1-5|TRBD1|TRBV7-2|-
CASSLTTGENQPQHF
TGTGCCAGCAGCTTAACGACAGGGGAGAATCAGCCCCAGCATTTT
>TRBJ2-7|-|TRBV5-6|-
CASSLTKRDIPPYEQYF
TGTGCCAGCAGCTTGACTAAGAGGGACATCCCACCCTACGAGCAGTACTTC
>TRBJ1-4|-|TRBV14|-
CASRAGTENEKLFF
TGTGCCAGCAGAGCCGGGACTGAGAATGAAAAACTGTTTTTT
>TRBJ1-1|TRBD1|TRBV29-1|-
CSVDRAGGTEAFF
TGCAGCGTGGACCGGGCAGGGGGGACTGAAGCTTTCTTT
>TRBJ2-2|-|TRBV5-1|once
CASSLTVNTGELFF
TGCGCCAGCAGCCTAACCGTGAACACCGGGGAGCTGTTTTTT
>TRBJ1-3|-|TRBV18|-
CASSASGTPSGNTIYF
TGTGCCAGCTCAGCCTCCGGGACACCTTCTGGAAACACCATATATTTT
>TRBJ2-7|-|TRBV5-4|-
CASSELVSYEQYF
TGTGCCAGCAGTGAATTGGTTTCCTACGAGCAGTACTTC
>TRBJ2-2|-|TRBV5-1|-
CASSPAPPAPNTGELFF
TGCGCCAGCAGCCCGGCGCCGCCGGCCCCGAACACCGGGGAGCTGTTTTTT
>TRBJ2-7|TRBD1|TRBV27|-
CASSMTGQGYEQYF
TGTGCCAGCAGTATGACGGGACAGGGGTACGAGCAGTACTTC
>TRBJ2-4|-|TRBV19|-
CASSGADKNIQYF
TGTGCCAGTAGTGGGGCAGACAAAAACATTCAGTACTTC
>TRBJ1-5|-|TRBV27|once
CASSLGSNQPQHF
TGTGCCAGCAGTTTAGGAAGCAATCAGCCCCAGCATTTT